This T cell receptor (beta chain) was profiled in a study of cytomegalovirus exposure and HLA in healthy donors. This CDR3 region has 16 residues. Germline V gives CDR1 SGHDT, CDR2 YYEEEE. The germline V and J ends were trimmed by 4 bases and 0 bases, with 14 bases remaining between them. Study results and caveats: Association of approximately 18,000 TCR beta sequences with HLA alleles was found at 0.05 false discovery rate in a later analysis. Among TCR beta chains, those listed as cytomegalovirus-associated numbered more than 150.

A multiplex PCR was run with 60 Vbeta primers and 13 Jbeta primers. Under the authors' procedure: Roughly 11 million shared chains were among the roughly 80 million unique TCR beta chains that a later analysis counted. Clones were sequenced by immunoSEQ multiplex PCR, and TCRdb holds only the in-frame ones, with some missing. The D gene and trimming were derived from the DNA, and the V and J assignments and clone size from that table. This table holds roughly 170,000 clones, 80% found once. A remark on this clone: Its target is not known.

This chain joins TRBV5-6 and TRBJ2-1, with TRBD2 as a possible D gene (5 bases). The specimen sequenced was PBMCs. The source is a woman between 45 and 60 years old in good health and CMV-seropositive. For the CDR3, the DNA is TGTGCCAGCAGCGGCCTACTAGTTCCCTCCTACAATGAGCAGTTCTTC. Translation gives CASSGLLVPSYNEQFF.